This note documents a single TCR beta chain sequence. TCRdb re-called the RT-PCR reads through MiXCR, storing one row per CDR3 protein. The data show some 230,000 distinct CDR3 sequences, with approximately 14% seen just once and 11% held by the top ten. These data originate in a study of patients and donors after allogeneic stem cell transplantation. Germline CDR1 reads KGHSH; CDR2 reads LQKENI. The CDR3 is 13 residues long. V lost 2 bases to trimming and J lost 8 bases, with 7 bases between them. This clonotype originated in a human donor who was either an allogeneic HSCT recipient or a stem cell or donor lymphocyte infusion donor (not recorded which). It is not recorded whose cells these are; they may come from a transplant donor. This chain uses TRBV18 with TRBJ1-6; the D is unclear. Sequencing was performed on blood, either unsorted or a sorted T cell fraction (not recorded which). CDR3 nucleotide sequence: TGTGCCAGCTCACCAACGTCCGATTCACCCCTCCACTTT. Its protein product is CASSPTSDSPLHF.